This T cell receptor beta chain was captured in a study of T cell responses to AZD1222 COVID-19 vaccine. Whole-study results and caveats: Compared with day 0, the breadth and depth of the Spike-specific TCR repertoire rose significantly after two doses of AZD1222. After the peak T cell response, and only then, were repertoires sampled.

Germline V CDR1 and CDR2: MDHEN, SYDVKM. Trimming shortened V by 2 bases and J by 8 bases, and 15 bases separated the two germline ends. This CDR3 has 14 amino acids. This clone was found a few times. The antigen is unknown. Produced via immunoSEQ multiplex PCR; TCRdb's table is partial and in-frame only. The profile covers over 150,000 clones, with approximately 90% appearing a single time and about 1.6% taken by the ten largest. Material: peripheral blood, obtained on day 0 of AZD1222 vaccination. The sequence was obtained from an adult in good health. This chain uses TRBV28 with TRBJ1-2; D remains unclear. The CDR3 loop reads CASSLPGVFTGYTF. The DNA of the CDR3 is TGTGCCAGCAGTTTACCCGGGGTCTTCACAGGCTACACCTTC.